These T cell receptor beta chains were read from a single sample in a study of blood T cells in healthy people across ages. Using its own MiXCR run on the 5' RACE reads, TCRdb lists one record per CDR3 protein. This sample has about 900,000 distinct CDR3 sequences, with roughly 50% found just once. The sample comprised blood. These receptors were taken from a man under 40 in good health. Both conserved end residues are part of each CDR3. The order of the fields is clone size, CDR3 length, J gene, V gene, D gene, CDR3 DNA, CDR3 protein. D genes are given only for firm matches. Clone size, where shown, is once, few, many, or a class for clones that have expanded.

size: NA
length: 15
J: TRBJ2-5
V: TRBV4-3
D: NA
DNA: TGCGCCAGCAGCCGAGAAGCAGGGTATCGAGAGACCCAGTACTTC
CDR3: CASSREAGYRETQYF

size: NA
length: 13
J: TRBJ1-2
V: TRBV5-6
D: TRBD1
DNA: TGTGCCAGCTTGGGGACAGGGCTCTATGGCTACACCTTC
CDR3: CASLGTGLYGYTF

size: NA
length: 15
J: TRBJ2-3
V: TRBV4-2
D: NA
DNA: TGTGCCAGCAGCCAAGATCGAGGGGTCACAGATACGCAGTATTTT
CDR3: CASSQDRGVTDTQYF

size: few
length: 10
J: TRBJ1-1
V: TRBV29-1
D: NA
DNA: TGCAGCGGAGTGGCAGTTGAAGCTTTCTTT
CDR3: CSGVAVEAFF

size: NA
length: 13
J: TRBJ1-5
V: TRBV28
D: NA
DNA: TGTGCCACCGGCCGGCAGAACAATCAGCCCCAGCATTTT
CDR3: CATGRQNNQPQHF

size: few
length: 16
J: TRBJ1-2
V: TRBV4-2
D: NA
DNA: TGTGCCAGCAGCCAAGAAGCGGGGACTGCCAACTATGGCTACACCTTC
CDR3: CASSQEAGTANYGYTF

size: few
length: 17
J: TRBJ2-3
V: TRBV3-1
D: TRBD2
DNA: TGTGCCAGCAGCCTGGACCATGGGACTAGCGGCCCAGATACGCAGTATTTT
CDR3: CASSLDHGTSGPDTQYF

size: NA
length: 15
J: TRBJ1-1
V: TRBV9
D: NA
DNA: TGTGCCAGCAGCGTAGAATGGGGCGCCGGCACTGAAGCTTTCTTT
CDR3: CASSVEWGAGTEAFF

size: NA
length: 12
J: TRBJ1-2
V: TRBV6-1
D: NA
DNA: TGTGCCAGCAGTCCACATCCCTATGGCTACACCTTC
CDR3: CASSPHPYGYTF

size: NA
length: 13
J: TRBJ2-7
V: TRBV24-1
D: TRBD1
DNA: TGTGCCATTTCCCGGGACAGTCAAGAGGCCCAGTACTTC
CDR3: CAISRDSQEAQYF

size: NA
length: 16
J: TRBJ2-3
V: TRBV5-1
D: TRBD2
DNA: TGCGCCAGCAGCTTGCTTCGGGGGGGAAACACAGATACGCAGTATTTT
CDR3: CASSLLRGGNTDTQYF

size: NA
length: 15
J: TRBJ2-5
V: TRBV4-1
D: TRBD2
DNA: TGCGCCAGCAGCCCTAGAGCGGGGGGCCTAGAGACCCAGTACTTC
CDR3: CASSPRAGGLETQYF

size: few
length: 15
J: TRBJ2-3
V: TRBV20-1
D: TRBD2
DNA: TGCAGTGCTCGGACTAGCGGGCTTAACACAGATACGCAGTATTTT
CDR3: CSARTSGLNTDTQYF

size: few
length: 15
J: TRBJ2-1
V: TRBV18
D: NA
DNA: TGTGCCAGCTCACTCGACTACAGGGTGAGCAATGAGCAGTTCTTC
CDR3: CASSLDYRVSNEQFF

size: few
length: 14
J: TRBJ2-1
V: TRBV29-1
D: NA
DNA: TGCAGCGTCCCCTCCCGGTCAGTTGCCAATGAGCAGTTCTTC
CDR3: CSVPSRSVANEQFF

size: NA
length: 13
J: TRBJ2-3
V: TRBV20-1
D: NA
DNA: TGCAGTGCTAGCAGGACTCCGGGGGATACGCAGTATTTT
CDR3: CSASRTPGDTQYF

size: NA
length: 13
J: TRBJ2-5
V: TRBV29-1
D: NA
DNA: TGCAGCGTTGGAATAGGGGCCGAAGAGACCCAGTACTTC
CDR3: CSVGIGAEETQYF

size: NA
length: 15
J: TRBJ2-7
V: TRBV6-1
D: NA
DNA: TGTGCCAGCAGTGAACTGATGAGCGGCTCCTACGAGCAGTACTTC
CDR3: CASSELMSGSYEQYF

size: NA
length: 16
J: TRBJ2-3
V: TRBV4-1
D: TRBD2
DNA: TGCGCCAGCAGCCAAAGGACTAGCGGGTACACAGATACGCAGTATTTT
CDR3: CASSQRTSGYTDTQYF

size: NA
length: 13
J: TRBJ1-1
V: TRBV28
D: NA
DNA: TGTGCCAGCACCTTGACAGGACTATGGGAAGCTTTCTTT
CDR3: CASTLTGLWEAFF

size: NA
length: 16
J: TRBJ1-6
V: TRBV27
D: NA
DNA: TGTGCCAGCAGTTTATCTTCTACCGGGCCTAATTCACCCCTCCACTTT
CDR3: CASSLSSTGPNSPLHF

size: NA
length: 10
J: TRBJ2-5
V: TRBV6-1
D: NA
DNA: TGTGCCAGCAGGGTGAATGAGCAGTACTTC
CDR3: CASRVNEQYF

size: few
length: 14
J: TRBJ2-5
V: TRBV24-1
D: NA
DNA: TGTGCCACCAGTGGGACAGATGAACAAGAGACCCAGTACTTC
CDR3: CATSGTDEQETQYF

size: few
length: 13
J: TRBJ2-4
V: TRBV11-2
D: NA
DNA: TGTGCCAGCAGCGAGCCACAGAGGGGCATTCAGTACTTC
CDR3: CASSEPQRGIQYF

size: NA
length: 15
J: TRBJ2-7
V: TRBV20-1
D: NA
DNA: TGCAGTGCTAGTGGCGATAAAGGAGGGGGAAACGAGCAGTACTTC
CDR3: CSASGDKGGGNEQYF

size: NA
length: 14
J: TRBJ2-7
V: TRBV20-1
D: NA
DNA: TGCAGTTTCAATCCGACAGTTCATTCCTACGAACAGTACTTC
CDR3: CSFNPTVHSYEQYF

size: few
length: 16
J: TRBJ2-3
V: TRBV12-3/TRBV12-4
D: NA
DNA: TGTGCCAGCAGTCCTACTGGTTGGGGGGGCCGAGATACGCAGTATTTT
CDR3: CASSPTGWGGRDTQYF

size: NA
length: 13
J: TRBJ2-3
V: TRBV6-2/TRBV6-3
D: NA
DNA: TGTGCCAGCAGTGCGGCTGAACGAGATACGCAGTATTTT
CDR3: CASSAAERDTQYF

size: NA
length: 14
J: TRBJ1-5
V: TRBV6-6
D: TRBD1
DNA: TGTGCCACCCAGACAGGGCTGTCGTTTCAGCCCCAGCATTTT
CDR3: CATQTGLSFQPQHF

size: many
length: 13
J: TRBJ1-2
V: TRBV7-2
D: NA
DNA: TGTGCCAGCAGCTTACAGGAGAATTATGGCTACACCTTC
CDR3: CASSLQENYGYTF

size: NA
length: 15
J: TRBJ2-3
V: TRBV11-2
D: TRBD2
DNA: TGTGCCAGCAGCTTAGAGGGACTAGCGGGTTTAGCGCAGTATTTT
CDR3: CASSLEGLAGLAQYF

size: NA
length: 16
J: TRBJ2-2
V: TRBV5-1
D: NA
DNA: TGCGCCAGCAATCTTCAAGCGGGCGCGAACACCGGGGAGCTGTTTTTT
CDR3: CASNLQAGANTGELFF

size: NA
length: 13
J: TRBJ1-1
V: TRBV18
D: NA
DNA: TGTGCCAGCTCACCTACCAGATCCACTGAAGCTTTCTTT
CDR3: CASSPTRSTEAFF

size: NA
length: 16
J: TRBJ2-3
V: TRBV25-1
D: NA
DNA: TGTGCCAGCAGTGAATATGGTGTATCTAGCACAGATACGCAGTATTTT
CDR3: CASSEYGVSSTDTQYF

size: NA
length: 15
J: TRBJ2-1
V: TRBV10-3
D: TRBD2
DNA: TGTGCCATAGCACTAGCGGGGGGTGCCCCCGATGAGCAGTTCTTC
CDR3: CAIALAGGAPDEQFF

size: few
length: 14
J: TRBJ2-7
V: TRBV27
D: NA
DNA: TGTGCCAGCAGTACAGGTAGCTCCTACAATGAGCAGTACTTC
CDR3: CASSTGSSYNEQYF